Listed below are T cell receptor beta chains from one sample, sequenced in a study of CD8 T cells in Susac syndrome. TCRdb re-derived calls from the immunoSEQ multiplex PCR reads in MiXCR, one entry per CDR3 protein. Of around 190,000 distinct CDR3 sequences in the sample, approximately 94% were seen once. The specimen sequenced was CD4+ T cells from PBMCs. Source of these receptors: a human donor in good health. The CDR3 runs from the conserved cysteine through the conserved F or W. A D gene is named only where the DNA matches it firmly. Clone sizes are given selectively: once, few, many, or a class where the clone is expanded.

once	.	TRBJ2-1	TRBV15	TGTGCCACCAGCAGAGATTCGCTAGCCTCCTACAATGAGCAGTTCTTC	CATSRDSLASYNEQFF
.	TRBD2	TRBJ2-4	TRBV5-1	TGCGCCAGCAGCTTGGGACTCGCGGGGGGCCACGAAAACATTCAGTACTTC	CASSLGLAGGHENIQYF
.	.	TRBJ2-6	TRBV19	TGTGCCAGTAGTACCGAGCGGGTTGGGGCCAACGTCCTGACTTTC	CASSTERVGANVLTF
.	.	TRBJ1-5	TRBV7-2	TGTGCCAGCAGCCTGACTTCTGGGGGGACCAATCAGCCCCAGCATTTT	CASSLTSGGTNQPQHF
.	.	TRBJ2-6	TRBV5-1	TGCGCCAGCAGCAACGGGGCTGGGGCCAACGTCCTGACTTTC	CASSNGAGANVLTF
.	TRBD1	TRBJ1-1	TRBV5-1	TGCGCCAGCAGCGGAGGTACAGGGGGCGGCACTGAAGCTTTCTTT	CASSGGTGGGTEAFF
.	.	TRBJ2-3	TRBV7-2	TGTGCCAGCAGCTCCACAGGATCAGATACGCAGTATTTT	CASSSTGSDTQYF
.	.	TRBJ2-1	TRBV20-1	TGCAGTGCTAGAGTTAACCGGGACCGGAATGAGCAGTTCTTC	CSARVNRDRNEQFF
.	.	TRBJ1-1	TRBV12-3/TRBV12-4	TGTGCCAGCAGTTTAGCCGGAGCCACTGAAGCTTTCTTT	CASSLAGATEAFF
.	.	TRBJ1-1	TRBV29-1	TGCAGCGGACAGGACTTAGTTATCACTGAAGCTTTCTTT	CSGQDLVITEAFF
.	.	TRBJ2-5	TRBV5-1	TGCGCCAGCAGCTTGGAGTGGCCCTCCGGAGAGACCCAGTACTTC	CASSLEWPSGETQYF
.	.	TRBJ1-1	TRBV29-1	TGCAGCGCCGTCCCTTTCCTGAGGGACACTGAAGCTTTCTTT	CSAVPFLRDTEAFF
.	.	TRBJ1-1	TRBV29-1	TGCAGCGCCCGGAGGGGTAGGGGAACTGAAGCTTTCTTT	CSARRGRGTEAFF
once	.	TRBJ2-1	TRBV6-2/TRBV6-3	TGTGCCAGCACCCTATCCGGGACTCTCAATGAGCAGTTCTTC	CASTLSGTLNEQFF
once	.	TRBJ2-5	TRBV7-9	TGTGCCAGCAGCTTAGGTGGGCCAGTGACCCAGTACTTC	CASSLGGPVTQYF
.	.	TRBJ2-3	TRBV3-1	TGTGCCAGCAGCCAAGATTTCCCTAGCGTTACAGATACGCAGTATTTT	CASSQDFPSVTDTQYF
.	.	TRBJ2-2	TRBV29-1	TGCAGCGCCCTTGGGAGGCCCGTCACCGGGGAGCTGTTTTTT	CSALGRPVTGELFF
.	.	TRBJ1-3	TRBV28	TGTGCCAGCAGTTTCGGCAGACCTGGAAACACCATATATTTT	CASSFGRPGNTIYF
.	.	TRBJ2-5	TRBV5-4	TGTGCCAGCAGCTTGGCCAAAGGGTCCCGAGGAGAGACCCAGTACTTC	CASSLAKGSRGETQYF
once	TRBD1	TRBJ1-3	TRBV7-2	TGTGCCAGCAGCTCCCGGGGGGAGGGGGCAATTGGAAACACCATATATTTT	CASSSRGEGAIGNTIYF
.	.	TRBJ1-4	TRBV4-2	TGTGCCAGCAGCCAGCGCGGTGAAAAACTGTTTTTT	CASSQRGEKLFF
.	.	TRBJ1-6	TRBV7-9	TGTGCCAGCAGCTCAGTGATCAGTGTCGGTTCACCCCTCCACTTT	CASSSVISVGSPLHF
.	.	TRBJ1-5	TRBV7-9	TGTGCCAGCAGCTTAGCGTACAGCAATCAGCCCCAGCATTTT	CASSLAYSNQPQHF
.	TRBD1	TRBJ2-2	TRBV2	TGTGCCAGCAGCTATCTGACAGGGAGCACCGGGGAGCTGTTTTTT	CASSYLTGSTGELFF
.	TRBD1	TRBJ1-2	TRBV5-4	TGTGCCAGCAGCTCACAGGGGGCGGGGGGCTACACCTTC	CASSSQGAGGYTF
.	.	TRBJ1-2	TRBV7-2	TGTGCCAGCAGCCCAGGGGCAGCCGGGGGCGGCTATGGCTACACCTTC	CASSPGAAGGGYGYTF
.	TRBD1	TRBJ1-2	TRBV23-1	TGCGCCCTAGGGGGCTTCTACAGCTATGGCTACACCTTC	CALGGFYSYGYTF
.	.	TRBJ1-6	TRBV19	TGTGCCAGTAGAATATTCTTGGATTCACCCCTCCACTTT	CASRIFLDSPLHF
few	.	TRBJ1-1	TRBV12-3/TRBV12-4	TGTGCCAGCAGTTTCAAAGGGAACACTGAAGCTTTCTTT	CASSFKGNTEAFF
.	.	TRBJ2-1	TRBV19	TGTGCCAGTAGGGCGGCGCGGGTTCGCAATGAGCAGTTCTTC	CASRAARVRNEQFF
.	TRBD2	TRBJ2-7	TRBV7-2	TGTGCCAGCAGCTTAGGCCTGACTAGCGGGGGATCCTACGAGCAGTACTTC	CASSLGLTSGGSYEQYF
.	.	TRBJ2-7	TRBV10-3	TGTGCCATCAGTGAGTCCGGCCCCCCCTACGAGCAGTACTTC	CAISESGPPYEQYF
.	TRBD1	TRBJ1-1	TRBV7-2	TGTGCCAGCAGCCCGGACAGGCTCTCGGGGACTGAAGTTTTCTTT	CASSPDRLSGTEVFF
.	TRBD1	TRBJ2-6	TRBV5-4	TGTGCCAGCAGCCGTCCCGGGACAGGATCAGGGCTTTCTGGGGCCAACGTCCTGACTTTC	CASSRPGTGSGLSGANVLTF
.	TRBD1	TRBJ2-2	TRBV19	TGTGCCAGTAGTAAGAGGACAGGGGTTACGGCGAACACCGGGGAGCTGTTTTTT	CASSKRTGVTANTGELFF
.	.	TRBJ2-1	TRBV7-6	TGTGCCAGCAGCTTAGGCCGGGACATCGTGGCCTACAATGAGCAGTTCTTC	CASSLGRDIVAYNEQFF
.	.	TRBJ2-3	TRBV29-1	TGCAGCGTCGGGGGACTTTCAGATACGCAGTATTTT	CSVGGLSDTQYF
.	.	TRBJ1-1	TRBV3-1	TGTGCCAGCAGCCCCCGGACAGAAGGTGAAGCTTTCTTT	CASSPRTEGEAFF
.	.	TRBJ2-3	TRBV5-1	TGCGCCAGCAGCTTGGACCGGGGCCGGGATACGCAGTATTTT	CASSLDRGRDTQYF